A selection of T cell receptor beta chains follows, all from one sample in a study of TIL therapy for anti-PD-1-resistant metastatic lung cancer. Clones were sequenced by immunoSEQ multiplex PCR, and TCRdb holds only the in-frame ones, with some missing. Of roughly 7,400 clones listed, 70% to 85% are singletons. Here the sequenced sample was tumor tissue, taken at baseline. Receptor source: a person between 30 and 80 years old with non-small cell lung cancer. Each CDR3 is given with its conserved first and last residue. A D gene is named only where the DNA matches it firmly. Rows may omit the clone size; those that give it use once, few, many or a size class.

size: .; V: TRBV6-1; J: TRBJ2-7; D: TRBD2; CDR3: CASRKLAGGSYEQYF; DNA: TGTGCCAGCAGGAAACTAGCGGGAGGCTCCTACGAGCAGTACTTC
size: .; V: TRBV7-2; J: TRBJ2-7; D: TRBD2; CDR3: CASSLVSGNEQYF; DNA: TGTGCCAGCAGCTTAGTTAGCGGGAACGAGCAGTACTTC
size: .; V: TRBV19; J: TRBJ2-2; D: TRBD1; CDR3: CASSIGTVRTGELFF; DNA: TGTGCCAGTAGTATCGGGACAGTGCGCACCGGGGAGCTGTTTTTT
size: .; V: TRBV4-2; J: TRBJ2-5; D: TRBD2; CDR3: CASSQDWTSYISGGQETQYF; DNA: TGTGCCAGCAGCCAAGATTGGACATCGTATATTAGCGGGGGACAAGAGACCCAGTACTTC
size: .; V: TRBV25-1; J: TRBJ1-6; D: TRBD1; CDR3: CATKTGGWNSPLHF; DNA: TGTGCCACCAAGACAGGGGGATGGAATTCACCCCTCCACTTT
size: .; V: TRBV7-9; J: TRBJ2-7; D: .; CDR3: CASSASAVSYEQYF; DNA: TGTGCCAGCAGCGCGTCCGCGGTCTCCTACGAGCAGTACTTC
size: .; V: TRBV6-5; J: TRBJ1-2; D: TRBD1; CDR3: CASSLGQSYGYTF; DNA: TGTGCCAGCAGTCTGGGACAGTCTTATGGCTACACCTTC
size: .; V: TRBV11-3; J: TRBJ1-1; D: .; CDR3: CASSLTVNTEAFF; DNA: TGTGCCAGCAGCTTAACCGTGAACACTGAAGCTTTCTTT
size: once; V: TRBV19; J: TRBJ1-1; D: .; CDR3: CASSSGGRTEAFF; DNA: TGTGCCAGTAGTTCGGGGGGTCGGACTGAAGCTTTCTTT
size: .; V: TRBV6-5; J: TRBJ2-7; D: TRBD2; CDR3: CASSLGLAGLYEQYF; DNA: TGTGCCAGCAGTTTAGGACTAGCGGGACTGTACGAGCAGTACTTC
size: .; V: TRBV13; J: TRBJ2-3; D: .; CDR3: CASSLRTAGHTQYF; DNA: TGTGCCAGCAGCTTACGGACCGCAGGGCATACGCAGTATTTT
size: .; V: TRBV11-2; J: TRBJ2-7; D: TRBD2; CDR3: CASSSGWGGGWYEQYF; DNA: TGTGCCAGCAGCTCGGGCTGGGGGGGAGGATGGTACGAGCAGTACTTC
size: .; V: TRBV7-2; J: TRBJ2-3; D: .; CDR3: CASSLAHGTDTQYF; DNA: TGTGCCAGCAGCTTAGCGCACGGCACAGATACGCAGTATTTT
size: .; V: TRBV7-2; J: TRBJ2-2; D: .; CDR3: CASSLLRRGAVSAGELFF; DNA: TGTGCCAGCAGCTTACTACGCCGGGGAGCTGTTTCCGCCGGGGAGCTGTTTTTT
size: .; V: TRBV6-5; J: TRBJ1-2; D: TRBD1; CDR3: CASSRTGGDGYTF; DNA: TGTGCCAGCAGCCGAACAGGGGGCGATGGCTACACCTTC
size: .; V: TRBV4-1; J: TRBJ2-7; D: TRBD2; CDR3: CASSAMGLAGFEQYF; DNA: TGCGCCAGCAGCGCCATGGGGCTAGCGGGGTTCGAGCAGTACTTC
size: .; V: TRBV7-9; J: TRBJ1-2; D: .; CDR3: CASSWGPSGHRTNYGYTF; DNA: TGTGCCAGCAGCTGGGGGCCGTCGGGACACCGTACTAACTATGGCTACACCTTC
size: .; V: TRBV2; J: TRBJ2-3; D: TRBD2; CDR3: CASSDPSGTFWNTQYF; DNA: TGTGCCAGCAGTGACCCTAGCGGGACTTTTTGGAATACGCAGTATTTT
size: .; V: TRBV5-1; J: TRBJ2-5; D: .; CDR3: CASSTGSGDQETQYF; DNA: TGCGCCAGCAGTACAGGCTCAGGGGACCAAGAGACCCAGTACTTC
size: .; V: TRBV6-6; J: TRBJ2-1; D: .; CDR3: CASSKGPPYEQFF; DNA: TGTGCCAGCAGTAAAGGGCCTCCATATGAGCAGTTCTTC
size: .; V: TRBV19; J: TRBJ2-1; D: TRBD2; CDR3: CASFSGGMYNEQFF; DNA: TGTGCCAGTTTTAGCGGGGGGATGTACAATGAGCAGTTCTTC
size: .; V: TRBV6-5; J: TRBJ2-1; D: .; CDR3: CASSSKGWAYNEQFF; DNA: TGTGCCAGCAGTTCAAAGGGGTGGGCCTACAATGAGCAGTTCTTC
size: .; V: TRBV5-6; J: TRBJ2-3; D: TRBD2; CDR3: CASSWASSGGGGTDTQYF; DNA: TGTGCCAGCAGCTGGGCGTCCAGCGGGGGGGGAGGGACAGATACGCAGTATTTT
size: .; V: TRBV6-5; J: TRBJ2-7; D: .; CDR3: CASSYRGSKEQYF; DNA: TGTGCCAGCAGTTACCGAGGTTCGAAGGAGCAGTACTTC
size: .; V: TRBV5-1; J: TRBJ2-7; D: .; CDR3: CASSSGWGDAYEQYF; DNA: TGCGCCAGCAGCTCGGGGTGGGGGGATGCATACGAGCAGTACTTC
size: .; V: TRBV10-3; J: TRBJ2-1; D: TRBD2; CDR3: CAISEPRLAGEGNEQFF; DNA: TGTGCCATCAGTGAGCCGAGACTAGCGGGAGAGGGTAATGAGCAGTTCTTC
size: .; V: TRBV29-1; J: TRBJ2-7; D: TRBD1; CDR3: CSIEWGQFNVGF; DNA: TGCAGCATCGAATGGGGACAGTTTAATGTGGGGTTC
size: few; V: TRBV6-5; J: TRBJ1-4; D: .; CDR3: CASSYGRVGEKLFF; DNA: TGTGCCAGCAGTTACGGAAGGGTTGGGGAAAAACTGTTTTTT
size: .; V: TRBV6-4; J: TRBJ2-3; D: TRBD2; CDR3: CASSGRLAETDTQYF; DNA: TGTGCCAGCAGTGGGCGACTAGCGGAGACAGATACGCAGTATTTT
size: .; V: TRBV18; J: TRBJ2-7; D: .; CDR3: CASSLGGEGYEQYF; DNA: TGTGCCAGCTCACTTGGTGGGGAAGGCTACGAGCAGTACTTC
size: .; V: TRBV9; J: TRBJ2-1; D: TRBD1; CDR3: CASSLGQGVEQFF; DNA: TGTGCCAGCAGCCTTGGACAGGGGGTTGAGCAGTTCTTC
size: few; V: TRBV4-2; J: TRBJ2-7; D: .; CDR3: CASSQGRGYDEQYF; DNA: TGTGCCAGCAGCCAAGGAAGGGGATACGACGAGCAGTACTTC
size: .; V: TRBV2; J: TRBJ2-3; D: TRBD2; CDR3: CASSPARGGSVDTQYF; DNA: TGTGCCAGCTCCCCAGCCCGGGGGGGGAGTGTGGATACGCAGTATTTT
size: .; V: TRBV7-3; J: TRBJ1-1; D: TRBD1; CDR3: CASSENADRGTEAFF; DNA: TGTGCCAGCAGCGAAAACGCGGACAGGGGGACTGAAGCTTTCTTT
size: .; V: TRBV11-2; J: TRBJ1-5; D: .; CDR3: CASSFYGGYQPQHF; DNA: TGTGCCAGCAGCTTCTACGGGGGTTATCAGCCCCAGCATTTT
size: .; V: TRBV9; J: TRBJ1-2; D: .; CDR3: CASSVDGGTYGYTF; DNA: TGTGCCAGCAGCGTAGATGGGGGGACGTATGGCTACACCTTC
size: .; V: TRBV5-1; J: TRBJ2-4; D: TRBD2; CDR3: CASSLAGGPNPTKNIQYF; DNA: TGCGCCAGCAGCTTAGCGGGAGGGCCTAATCCGACCAAAAACATTCAGTACTTC
size: .; V: TRBV7-2; J: TRBJ1-2; D: .; CDR3: CASSLAPITNGYTF; DNA: TGTGCCAGCAGCTTAGCGCCCATCACCAATGGCTACACCTTC
size: .; V: TRBV19; J: TRBJ2-3; D: TRBD1; CDR3: CASSTRDRISTDTQYF; DNA: TGTGCCAGTAGTACCCGGGACAGAATTAGCACAGATACGCAGTATTTT
size: .; V: TRBV7-4; J: TRBJ2-7; D: TRBD2; CDR3: CASSPGIAGGNEQYF; DNA: TGTGCCAGCAGCCCAGGGATAGCGGGAGGTAACGAGCAGTACTTC
size: .; V: TRBV7-2; J: TRBJ2-7; D: TRBD1; CDR3: CVSSPGQHTYEQYF; DNA: TGTGTCAGCAGTCCGGGACAGCATACCTACGAGCAGTACTTC
size: .; V: TRBV6-4; J: TRBJ1-2; D: TRBD1; CDR3: CASSDGQGAGMGYTF; DNA: TGTGCCAGCAGTGACGGGCAGGGGGCCGGTATGGGCTACACCTTC
size: .; V: TRBV28; J: TRBJ1-2; D: TRBD1; CDR3: CASSPETGTGRDYGYTF; DNA: TGTGCCAGCAGCCCGGAAACCGGGACAGGGAGGGACTATGGCTACACCTTC
size: .; V: TRBV9; J: TRBJ2-7; D: TRBD2; CDR3: CASSDGLAGSREQYF; DNA: TGTGCCAGCAGCGATGGACTAGCGGGATCAAGGGAGCAGTACTTC